The rows below give T cell receptor beta chains drawn from one sample of a study of shared clonotypes between healthy human individuals. Sequencing was performed with immunoSEQ multiplex PCR; in TCRdb, only in-frame clones are kept and a portion is missing. The sample yields 800,000 to 950,000 clones, about 96% seen once. The sequenced sample consisted of naive CD8+ T cells sorted from blood. The receptors were sampled from a man aged 25 to 40 in good health. CDR3s include the opening cysteine and the closing phenylalanine or tryptophan. A D gene is named only where the DNA matches it firmly. Size tells how often a clone was seen (once, few, many) or the class of an expanded clone, and some rows leave it out.

d_call clone_size j_call v_call cdr3_nt cdr3_aa
- - TRBJ2-3 TRBV29-1 TGCAGCGCAAAAACGCCCAGGACTCGAGACCGCACAGATACGCAGTATTTT CSAKTPRTRDRTDTQYF
- - TRBJ1-1 TRBV7-2 TGTGCCAGCAGCTTAGACCACTACACTGAAGCTTTCTTT CASSLDHYTEAFF
TRBD1 once TRBJ2-1 TRBV7-8 TGTGCCAGCAGCTTCCGGACAGGGGGATATGAGCAGTTCTTC CASSFRTGGYEQFF
- - TRBJ2-2 TRBV21-1 TGTGCCAGCACACAAGACTCGGGCACCGGGACTAGCGGACCCACCGGGGAGCTGTTTTTT CASTQDSGTGTSGPTGELFF
- - TRBJ2-5 TRBV7-9 TGTGCCAGCAGCGTACCGCTTGGGGAGACCCAGTACTTC CASSVPLGETQYF
TRBD2 - TRBJ2-7 TRBV27 TGTGCCAGCAGTCCCCCCGGAGGGACTAGGATGGTCGAGCAGTACTTC CASSPPGGTRMVEQYF
TRBD2 - TRBJ2-3 TRBV13 TGTGCCAGCAGCTTTCGTGTTGAGATGCGGGAGAGGGTAGATACGCAGTATTTT CASSFRVEMRERVDTQYF
- once TRBJ2-2 TRBV7-6 TGTGCCAGCAGCCCCAGGTTCGCAAGGTTGGGAGGAAACACCGGGGAGCTGTTTTTT CASSPRFARLGGNTGELFF
- - TRBJ2-3 TRBV7-9 TGTGCCAGCAGCTTAGGTTTGGATACGCAGTATTTT CASSLGLDTQYF
TRBD2 - TRBJ2-1 TRBV11-2 TGTGCCAGCAGCTTCCCTGTTGAAGCGGGAGAAGATGAGCAGTTCTTC CASSFPVEAGEDEQFF